The rows below give T cell receptor beta chains drawn from one sample of a study. MiXCR, applied by TCRdb to the RT-PCR reads, yields one record per CDR3 protein. The sample lists about 680,000 distinct CDR3 sequences; approximately 14% were seen once. Sequenced input: memory CD4+ T cells from blood. The receptors here all came from a female donor in good health, serving as a healthy control. Each CDR3 is given without its conserved first and last residue. D genes are given only for firm matches.

>-|TRBV4-3|TRBJ1-1
PSSRNRDPEAF
>-|TRBV3-1|TRBJ2-7
ASSRPGTLSYEQY
>TRBD2|TRBV9|TRBJ2-5
ASSDGTSGGAQETQY
>TRBD1|TRBV7-9|TRBJ2-3
ASVRDRATDTQY
>-|TRBV20-1|TRBJ2-7
SASSGPNYEQY
>TRBD2|TRBV7-2|TRBJ2-5
ASSFQRGAQETQY
>TRBD1|TRBV6-6|TRBJ1-6
ASSPGQGIGSPLH
>TRBD2|TRBV9|TRBJ2-2
ASSRTSGTGELF
>-|TRBV29-1|TRBJ1-2
SVEDAGGSYGYT
>-|TRBV7-2|TRBJ1-6
ASSSQMPWNSPLH
>TRBD1|TRBV20-1|TRBJ2-7
SATGGFHEQY
>-|TRBV9|TRBJ1-2
ASSVDGRGSYGYT
>TRBD1|TRBV18|TRBJ2-1
ASSRDRGQWEQF
>-|TRBV9|TRBJ2-3
ASSVSGDFTDTQY
>TRBD2|TRBV7-9|TRBJ2-3
ASSLTSGEYTDTQY
>TRBD1|TRBV5-4|TRBJ2-3
ASSTKQGAVSDTQY
>-|TRBV24-1|TRBJ1-2
ATSGTANGYT
>-|TRBV20-1|TRBJ1-3
SASDDSGNTIY
>-|TRBV9|TRBJ2-7
ASSGTTSEQY
>-|TRBV9|TRBJ2-1
ASSVAVGLGGEQF
>-|TRBV18|TRBJ2-1
ASSPLDINNEQF
>-|TRBV2|TRBJ1-1
ASRRQLNTEAF
>TRBD1|TRBV20-1|TRBJ2-7
SATLLTGTSYEQY
>TRBD1|TRBV29-1|TRBJ1-2
SVANRGNYGYT
>-|TRBV24-1|TRBJ2-7
ATSDFGYEQY
>-|TRBV20-1|TRBJ2-3
SAREGPGADTQY